A selection of T cell receptor beta chains follows, all from one sample in a study of CXCR3-negative and CXCR3-positive naive CD8 T cells. With the 5' RACE reads reprocessed, TCRdb shows one record per CDR3 protein and no DNA. With under 85,000 distinct CDR3 sequences in the sample, the ten largest clones hold around 1.5%. The sample comprised naive CXCR3- CD8+ T cells from blood. The origin of the receptors is a human donor in good health. Some clones in this sample may be carry-over from other donors' samples. Each CDR3 is given with its conserved first and last residue.

j_call	v_call	cdr3_aa
TRBJ1-5	TRBV20-1	CSAQQGNQPQHF
TRBJ1-1	TRBV5-1	CASSLQGGGTEAFF
TRBJ2-7	TRBV7-2	CASSLITGTYEQYF
TRBJ2-3	TRBV7-3	CASGTGTGGTDTQYF
TRBJ2-3	TRBV20-1	CSAREEADSTDTQYF
TRBJ1-1	TRBV14	CASSQNYATGTEAFF
TRBJ2-1	TRBV28	CASSFRGTSYNEQFF
TRBJ2-1	TRBV7-9	CASSLPGQSYNEQFF
TRBJ1-1	TRBV28	CASSSWPEAFF
TRBJ2-7	TRBV6-6	CASRVRYEFWQHF
TRBJ2-1	TRBV29-1	CSVANGAGDSYNEQFF
TRBJ1-6	TRBV28	CASSLPQGLRSPLHF
TRBJ2-1	TRBV10-3	CAISERGLALYNEQFF
TRBJ1-3	TRBV21-1	CASSKGPMGGNTIYF
TRBJ2-2	TRBV5-1	CASSRTTGSPGELFF
TRBJ2-7	TRBV6-5	CASRIDRGHNEQYF
TRBJ2-7	TRBV12-3/TRBV12-4	CASSFAGETYEQYF
TRBJ2-7	TRBV18	CASSPEETYEQYF
TRBJ2-3	TRBV2	CASSEGFREADTQYF
TRBJ2-1	TRBV4-2	CASSQVFQFWAGVNNEQFF
TRBJ2-7	TRBV7-9	CASSGAGTKGYEQYF
TRBJ2-5	TRBV7-9	CASSLTGTGGETQYF
TRBJ1-1	TRBV12-3/TRBV12-4	CASSSITGGVTEAFF
TRBJ2-1	TRBV24-1	CATSEGVWQFF
TRBJ2-2	TRBV19	CASSLRENTGELFF
TRBJ2-7	TRBV14	CASSHLQGAFHEQYF
TRBJ2-5	TRBV24-1	CATSALRDCQGEETQYF
TRBJ2-7	TRBV27	CASSLWAGVTSYEQYF
TRBJ1-5	TRBV28	CASSRGANNQPQHF
TRBJ2-7	TRBV28	CASSLYGDRIIYEQYF
TRBJ1-1	TRBV29-1	CSGIKGTEAFF
TRBJ2-7	TRBV28	CASSLSGTSYEQYF
TRBJ2-5	TRBV28	CASIKQGYSEETQYF
TRBJ2-7	TRBV28	CASRGVGLYEQYF
TRBJ1-3	TRBV24-1	CATSAMDGSCSGNTIYF
TRBJ2-1	TRBV29-1	CSVELAGYNEQFF
TRBJ2-1	TRBV25-1	CASSEDRVGSYNEQFF
TRBJ1-4	TRBV14	CASSQYPGTEFATNEKLFF
TRBJ2-2	TRBV7-9	CAGTSVAGELFF
TRBJ2-3	TRBV10-2	CASSESITLSAGTDTQYF
TRBJ2-6	TRBV7-8	CASISFGPYDSGANVLTF
TRBJ2-4	TRBV20-1	CSARALLLAPNIQYF
TRBJ2-5	TRBV11-2	CASQPPTTVQETQYF
TRBJ2-5	TRBV7-6	CASSSPGGVTETQYF
TRBJ2-5	TRBV7-2	CASSSLAAWWTQYF
TRBJ1-1	TRBV28	CASSPQRGINTEAFF
TRBJ2-1	TRBV7-9	CASTKDLSYNEQFF
TRBJ2-1	TRBV12-3/TRBV12-4	CASSAFEGAIGNEQFF
TRBJ2-7	TRBV7-9	CASSFVGAGEYEQYF
TRBJ1-1	TRBV6-5	CASSRRGIDTEAFF
TRBJ1-1	TRBV27	CASSQGRNTEAFF
TRBJ2-3	TRBV29-1	CSVDGSGNTDTQYF
TRBJ2-1	TRBV13	CASSLVGSQGHNEQFF
TRBJ2-1	TRBV29-1	CSVRFGGNEQFF
TRBJ2-7	TRBV13	CASSDSRLAGTLHTDEQYF
TRBJ2-1	TRBV20-1	CSAPGTTYNEQFF
TRBJ2-7	TRBV4-3	CASSQDRDSAYEQYF